The following is a T cell receptor beta chain sequence with its context. The CDR3 runs 15 residues. Trimming removed 5 bases from V and 2 bases from J, with 15 bases in between. Germline V gene lookup returns CDR1 SGHTA and CDR2 FQGNSA. Here immunoSEQ multiplex PCR was the method, and the copy in TCRdb shows in-frame clones only, minus some. The table shows about 79,000 clones, with approximately 90% occurring only once. The entry originates in a study of OX40 agonist ivuxolimab in advanced cancers. The chain joins TRBV7-2 to TRBJ1-2; D ambiguous. The TCR sequence derives from an adult with an advanced solid tumor such as melanoma, head and neck, liver or kidney cancer. The sequenced sample was CD4+ or CD8+ T cells sorted from blood, obtained in a trial of the OX40 agonist ivuxolimab. The CDR3 reads CASSPQSRLNYGYTF. The CDR3 DNA reads as TGTGCCAGCAGCCCTCAAAGCAGGCTAAACTATGGCTACACCTTC.